The 9 T cell receptor beta chains reported below all come from one sample, sequenced in a study of T cell repertoires in cytomegalovirus infection. TCRdb re-called the reads through MiXCR, storing one row per CDR3 protein. In the table there are roughly 230,000 distinct CDR3 sequences, 20% to 25% of which are singletons. The specimen sequenced was CD8+ T cells from PBMCs. The receptor source for this set is a human donor in good health (CMV status not recorded). Some clones in this sample may be carry-over from other donors' samples.

The chain recombines TRBV29-1 with TRBJ2-7, with D perhaps being TRBD1 or TRBD2 (5 bases each). The length of the CDR3 is 16 residues. The germline V gene encodes CDR1 SQVTM and CDR2 ANQGSEA. With 1 base removed from V and 0 bases from J, the gap between germline ends came to 16 bases. The CDR3 loop is CSVEGLGDRPSYEQYF. The CDR3 DNA is TGCAGCGTTGAAGGGCTAGGGGACCGTCCCTCCTACGAGCAGTACTTC.

The table lists this clonotype with a few counts. V and J are TRBV28 and TRBJ2-1; 8 nucleotides line up with TRBD1. The CDR3 extends over 14 amino acids. V shed 5 bases, J shed 1 base, and the junction held 1 base outside the gene matches. Germline V gene lookup returns CDR1 MDHEN and CDR2 SYDVKM. CDR3 coding DNA: TGTGCCAGCAGTCAGGGGGCTTCCTACAATGAGCAGTTCTTC. This codes for CASSQGASYNEQFF.

The V gene is TRBV15, the J gene TRBJ2-2; no definite D call. CDR3 length equals 13 residues. CDR1 is LNHNV, CDR2 YYDKDF, per germline (reference sequence). V lost 11 bases to trimming and J lost 6 bases, with 16 bases between them. The CDR3 sequence: CAAASVGPGELFF. The CDR3 DNA follows: TGTGCCGCGGCTTCGGTTGGTCCCGGGGAGCTGTTTTTT.

A few counts support this clonotype. The CDR3: CASSPTGLGSPLHF. CDR3 sequence (DNA): TGTGCCAGCAGCCCTACAGGTTTAGGATCACCCCTCCACTTT. V gene TRBV28 combines with J gene TRBJ1-6; maybe TRBD1 (5 bases). Germline V CDR1 and CDR2: MDHEN, SYDVKM. V gave up 6 bases and J gave up 10 bases, with 16 bases separating them. This CDR3 region has 14 residues.

This clonotype was seen only a few times. The genes are TRBV20-1 and TRBJ2-1, with a possible D match to TRBD1 (5 bases). Germline CDR1 reads DFQATT; CDR2 reads SNEGSKA (reference sequence). The length of the CDR3 is 15 residues. V lost 1 base and J 1 base, leaving 11 bases between the germline ends. Here the CDR3 reads CSARGRTTSYNEQFF. CDR3 bases: TGCAGTGCTAGAGGAAGGACAACGTCCTACAATGAGCAGTTCTTC.

The table lists this clonotype with many counts. The chain has TRBV28 and TRBJ1-1; 11 bases line up with TRBD1. The germline CDR1 and CDR2 sequences are MDHEN and SYDVKM. V shed 2 bases, J shed 6 bases, and the junction held 11 bases outside the gene matches. The CDR3 is made up of 17 amino acids. For the CDR3, the DNA is TGTGCCAGCAGTTTAGGGGGACAGGGGGACTGGATCGCTGAAGCTTTCTTT. It is translated as CASSLGGQGDWIAEAFF.

Only a few counts were recorded for this clonotype. The V gene is TRBV25-1, the J gene TRBJ2-2, with 8 nucleotides matching TRBD2. V lost 0 bases, J lost 6 bases, and 3 bases stayed unmatched. CDR3 size: 15 residues. The V gene's germline CDR1 is MGHDK and CDR2 SYGVNS. The CDR3 protein is CASSEYTSGAGELFF. DNA for the CDR3: TGTGCCAGCAGTGAATACACTAGCGGCGCCGGGGAGCTGTTTTTT.

The table lists this clonotype with many counts. The chain has TRBV28 and TRBJ2-7; D unclear. The CDR3 contains 13 residues. V lost 4 bases and J 7 bases, leaving 14 bases between the germline ends. Per germline, CDR1 MDHEN and CDR2 SYDVKM. Here the CDR3 reads CASSSSSLGEQYF. The CDR3 nucleotides read TGTGCCAGCAGTTCCTCCTCTCTCGGGGAGCAGTACTTC.

This clonotype was recorded a few times. The DNA of the CDR3 is TGTGCCAGCAGTCAGGGGTACGCGGGCGAGAAACTGTTTTTT. Its translation: CASSQGYAGEKLFF. The chain couples TRBV6-6 to TRBJ1-4, with D perhaps TRBD1 (6 bases). V lost 5 bases and J lost 11, with 18 bases in between. Germline CDR1 is MNHNY and CDR2 is SVGAGI (reference sequence). This CDR3 has 14 residues.